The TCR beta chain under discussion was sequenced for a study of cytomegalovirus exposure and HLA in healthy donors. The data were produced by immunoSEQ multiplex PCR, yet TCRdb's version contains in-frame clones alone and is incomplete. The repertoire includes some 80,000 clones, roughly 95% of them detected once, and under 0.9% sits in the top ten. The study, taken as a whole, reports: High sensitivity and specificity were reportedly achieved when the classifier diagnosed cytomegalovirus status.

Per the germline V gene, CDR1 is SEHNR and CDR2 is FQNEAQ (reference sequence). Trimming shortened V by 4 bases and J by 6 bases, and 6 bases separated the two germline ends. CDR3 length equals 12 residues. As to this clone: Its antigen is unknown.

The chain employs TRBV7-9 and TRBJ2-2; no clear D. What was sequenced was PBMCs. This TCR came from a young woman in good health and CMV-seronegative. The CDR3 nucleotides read TGTGCCAGCAGCTCCGCGGCCGGGGAGCTGTTTTTT. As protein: CASSSAAGELFF.